Listed here are 15 T cell receptor beta chains from one sample, sequenced in a study of Ad26.COV2.S vaccination and SARS-CoV-2 variants. Treatment given: roughly 20 received Ad26.COV2.S at low or high dose, single or two shots; roughly five received placebo; per-sample allocation not given. After the first vaccine or placebo injection, samples were drawn on day 63. Libraries were prepared by immunoSEQ multiplex PCR; TCRdb keeps only in-frame clonotypes and omits some of them. The table records 290,000 or so clones, around 87% of them present only once. Specimen: peripheral blood, collected in a trial of Ad26.COV2.S vaccine versus placebo. The receptors come from a person aged 18 to 65 who received the Ad26.COV2.S COVID-19 vaccine or a placebo.

The J gene is TRBJ1-1, the V gene TRBV5-5, with D unclear. Germline V gene data show CDR1 as SGHKS and CDR2 as YYEKEE (reference sequence). This CDR3 comprises 17 residues. Trimming removed 1 base from V and 1 base from J, with 17 bases in between. DNA for the CDR3: TGTGCCAGCAGCTTGTGGTCCGACACTCGCTGGAACACTGAAGCTTTCTTT. This gives the protein CASSLWSDTRWNTEAFF. Based on the CDR3 plus reference TRBV5-5 and TRBJ1-1, the full variable domain is DAGVTQSPTHLIKTRGQQVTLRCSPISGHKSVSWYQQVLGQGPQFIFQYYEKEERGRGNFPDRFSARQFPNYSSELNVNALLLGDSALYLCASSLWSDTRWNTEAFFGQGTRLTVV.

The chain links TRBV2 to TRBJ2-7; TRBD1 aligns across 8 bases. The CDR3 has 14 residues. With 9 bases clipped from V and 5 bases from J, the junction kept 12 bases outside the gene matches. Germline values: CDR1 SNHLY, CDR2 FYNNEI. CDR3: CARDGTGKRNEQYF. CDR3 bases: TGTGCCAGAGACGGGACAGGAAAAAGAAACGAGCAGTACTTC.

The rearrangement uses TRBV18 and TRBJ1-1; D is ambiguous. The V end lost 2 bases, the J end lost 0 bases, and 13 bases lay between the germline ends. The CDR3 is 16 residues long. Looked up from germline, CDR1 is KGHSH and CDR2 is LQKENI. The CDR3 DNA sequence: TGTGCCAGCTCACCAGCGGCAGCATTATTGAACACTGAAGCTTTCTTT. Translation gives CASSPAAALLNTEAFF.

This clone was counted many times. The rearrangement uses TRBV21-1 and TRBJ2-7; the table's D call of TRBD2 was not tested on the DNA. TRBV21-1 is given as a pseudogene. This CDR3 contains 14 residues. The CDR3 region has the DNA TGTGCCAGCAGCCAATGCGGGGAGGGGTGGGAGCAGTACTTC. This translates into CASSQCGEGWEQYF.

This chain connects TRBV6-5 to TRBJ2-3; D is perhaps TRBD1 (5 bases). Trimming removed 6 bases at V and 4 bases at J, with 11 bases between. In germline, CDR1 is MNHEY, CDR2 SVGAGI. The CDR3 spans 13 residues. The CDR3 reads CASRGEIADTQYF. CDR3 DNA sequence: TGTGCCAGCAGAGGGGAAATCGCAGATACGCAGTATTTT.

The genes are TRBV3-1 (or the pseudogene TRBV3-2) and TRBJ1-3; D not resolved. CDR3 length: 12 amino acids. Per germline, CDR1 LGHDT and CDR2 YNNKEL (reference sequence). Trimming stripped 8 bases from V and 3 bases from J, with 8 bases between. The CDR3 region has the DNA TGTGCCAGCGGGGAGGGTGGAAACACCATATATTTT. Translating it yields CASGEGGNTIYF.

The chain joins TRBV19 to TRBJ2-3; tentative D call: TRBD1 (5 bases). The germline V and J ends were trimmed by 6 bases and 2 bases, with 9 bases remaining between them. The length of the CDR3 is 13 residues. Per the germline V gene, CDR1 is LNHDA and CDR2 is SQIVND (reference sequence). CDR3 bases: TGTGCCAGTAGACAGGTGGACACAGATACGCAGTATTTT. Protein sequence: CASRQVDTDTQYF.

V and J are TRBV3-1 (or the pseudogene TRBV3-2) and TRBJ1-6; maybe TRBD1 (5 bases). V lost 1 base and J lost 6, with 10 bases in between. CDR3 length: 15 residues. Germline V gives CDR1 LGHDT, CDR2 YNNKEL (reference sequence). This CDR3 reads CASSQVSGPNSPLHF. The CDR3 region has the DNA TGTGCCAGCAGCCAAGTTTCGGGGCCTAATTCACCCCTCCACTTT.

V and J are TRBV5-1 and TRBJ2-1; D unresolved. The CDR3 consists of 15 residues. The germline V and J ends were trimmed by 4 bases and 0 bases, with 11 bases remaining between them. Germline assignment: CDR1 SGHRS and CDR2 YFSETQ. CDR3 in DNA: TGCGCCAGCAGCCTTCTGGCGGACTCCTACAATGAGCAGTTCTTC. This codes for CASSLLADSYNEQFF.

The chain couples TRBV5-6 to TRBJ2-6; 7 bases match TRBD1. Per germline, CDR1 SGHDT and CDR2 YYEEEE. The CDR3 totals 17 residues. V gave up 5 bases and J gave up 0 bases; unmatched junction bases: 8. The CDR3 spells CASRLSGTASGANVLTF. The CDR3 coding sequence is TGTGCCAGCAGGTTGTCTGGGACAGCCTCTGGGGCCAACGTCCTGACTTTC.

The table lists this clone with a few counts. The chain links TRBV19 to TRBJ1-1; D is undetermined. Germline lookup yields CDR1 LNHDA and CDR2 SQIVND (reference sequence). Deletions cut 9 bases from V and 8 bases from J, with 10 bases between. This CDR3 has 10 amino acids. CDR3 amino acids: CASTPREAFF. The DNA for the CDR3 is TGTGCCAGCACTCCCCGCGAAGCTTTCTTT.

V is TRBV6-5 and J is TRBJ1-1; D may be TRBD1 (5 bases). Germline V gene lookup returns CDR1 MNHEY and CDR2 SVGAGI. V shed 6 bases and J shed 0 bases, with 11 bases lying between them. This CDR3 is 14 amino acids long. CDR3 protein: CASRGDGVNTEAFF. CDR3 DNA sequence: TGTGCCAGCAGGGGGGACGGAGTGAACACTGAAGCTTTCTTT.

This clone came up once. One end of the junction does not line up with germline, which may come from a read error. V and J are TRBV2 and TRBJ1-1, with D possibly matching TRBD1 (5 bases). The CDR3 extends over 16 amino acids. Germline CDR1 is SNHLY and CDR2 is FYNNEI. The CDR3 DNA reads as TGTGCCAGGGAGCGGGAAGGAGGCCGGGGGAACCCTGAAGCTTTCTTT. Protein product: CAREREGGRGNPEAFF.

The chain links TRBV6-6 to TRBJ1-1; 9 nucleotides align to TRBD1. The CDR3 contains 14 residues. Trimming cost V 6 bases and J 5 bases; bases outside gene matches: 7. CDR1 and CDR2 from the germline V gene are MNHNY and SVGAGI (reference sequence). This chain's CDR3 is CASSPGQGGTEAFF. The DNA for the CDR3 is TGTGCCAGCAGCCCGGGACAGGGTGGGACTGAAGCTTTCTTT.

The chain employs TRBV5-1 and TRBJ1-6; 8 nucleotides line up with TRBD1. The CDR3 runs 15 residues. J was trimmed by 6 bases and V by 0 bases; bases with no gene match: 2. Germline CDR1 reads SGHRS; CDR2 reads YFSETQ. The CDR3 DNA reads TGCGCCAGCAGCTTGGACACAGGGGGTAATTCACCCCTCCACTTT. Its translation: CASSLDTGGNSPLHF. The variable domain in full, with the rest retrieved from reference TRBV5-1 and TRBJ1-6, is KAGVTQTPRYLIKTRGQQVTLSCSPISGHRSVSWYQQTPGQGLQFLFEYFSETQRNKGNFPGRFSGRQFSNSRSEMNVSTLELGDSALYLCASSLDTGGNSPLHFGNGTRLTVT.